This T cell receptor beta chain was sequenced for a study of blood T cell repertoires in COVID-19. For the study at large: PBMCs, B-cell-depleted T cells, or T cells provided the cDNA or gDNA that made up the material.

The CDR3 is 14 amino acids. The germline V gene encodes CDR1 LGHDT and CDR2 YNNKEL (reference sequence). The V and J ends lost 0 bases and 5 bases respectively, with 10 bases between them. Participants came from about 24 US areas, aged about 18 to 90 years. What the recovered Cohort 3 donors had was two negative PCRs, clearance, or symptom resolution. Authors' analysis steps: For nucleated cells, counts were estimated from reference gene primer amplification. Sequenced by immunoSEQ multiplex PCR; TCRdb stores in-frame clones only, minus some. From that table come the V and J calls and clone size; the DNA was used to work out D and trimming. The sample holds more than 300,000 clones; approximately 90% are singletons and the top ten take more than 0.95%.

Material for sequencing was PBMCs or T cells enriched from blood (not recorded which). V and J are TRBV3-1 (or the pseudogene TRBV3-2) and TRBJ2-5; D uncertain. The clonotype was recovered from a young woman who had recovered from COVID-19. The CDR3 here is CASSQDPFVETQYF. The CDR3 DNA follows: TGTGCCAGCAGCCAAGATCCTTTTGTGGAGACCCAGTACTTC.